A selection of T cell receptor delta chains follows, all from one sample in a study of γδ T cells in repeated Plasmodium falciparum infection. TCRdb redid clone calling on the multiplex PCR reads using CATT. This sample has 75,000 to 100,000 delta-chain clones, with about 1.5% found just once. The sequenced material came from gamma-delta T cells from blood. These receptors came from a pool of human donors (malaria-infected and uninfected, not separated). Both conserved end residues are part of each CDR3. Fields, in order: D gene, J gene, V gene, clone size, CDR3 protein, CDR3 DNA. The D gene is left open where the match is weak. Only part of the rows carry a size: once, few, many, or a class if the clone is expanded.

d_gene: TRDD2
j_gene: TRDJ1
v_gene: TRDV1
abundance: many
CDR3aa: CALGELAGFLVPNPSTDKLIF
CDR3nt: TGTGCTCTTGGGGAACTAGCCGGCTTCCTAGTCCCCAACCCCTCAACCGATAAACTCATCTTT

d_gene: TRDD2
j_gene: TRDJ1
v_gene: TRDV1
abundance: many
CDR3aa: CALGDNLPTGTGSNNTDKLIF
CDR3nt: TGTGCTCTTGGGGATAACCTTCCTACGGGGACTGGTTCAAACAACACCGATAAACTCATCTTT

d_gene: NA
j_gene: TRDJ3
v_gene: TRDV2
abundance: many
CDR3aa: CACDAVLASYGIGGQGSWDTRQMFF
CDR3nt: TGTGCCTGTGACGCCGTACTAGCTTCCTACGGTATTGGGGGACAAGGCTCCTGGGACACCCGACAGATGTTTTTC

d_gene: NA
j_gene: TRDJ1
v_gene: TRDV1
abundance: many
CDR3aa: CALGDLTSDRAGAKYTDKLIF
CDR3nt: TGTGCTCTTGGGGACCTTACTTCCGACCGAGCTGGGGCCAAGTACACCGATAAACTCATCTTT

d_gene: TRDD3
j_gene: TRDJ1
v_gene: TRDV1
abundance: few
CDR3aa: CALGIPTGGYQDKLIF
CDR3nt: TGTGCTCTTGGGATACCTACTGGGGGATATCAAGATAAACTCATCTTT

d_gene: TRDD3
j_gene: TRDJ2
v_gene: TRDV1
abundance: many
CDR3aa: CALGELAYWGTPSLTAQLFF
CDR3nt: TGTGCTCTTGGGGAACTCGCGTACTGGGGGACCCCTTCTTTGACAGCACAACTCTTCTTT

d_gene: TRDD3
j_gene: TRDJ2
v_gene: TRDV1
abundance: many
CDR3aa: CALGEKVLLGDNSKMTAQLFF
CDR3nt: TGTGCTCTTGGGGAAAAAGTCCTACTGGGGGATAACTCAAAAATGACAGCACAACTCTTCTTT

d_gene: TRDD3
j_gene: TRDJ2
v_gene: TRDV1
abundance: many
CDR3aa: CALGELLPVLGDTTQLFF
CDR3nt: TGTGCTCTTGGGGAACTACTCCCAGTACTGGGGGATACGACACAACTCTTCTTT

d_gene: NA
j_gene: TRDJ1
v_gene: TRDV3
abundance: medium-sized
CDR3aa: CALAVTFWGFARGGKLIF
CDR3nt: TGTGCCTTAGCCGTTACATTCTGGGGATTCGCTCGAGGGGGTAAACTCATCTTT

d_gene: TRDD3
j_gene: TRDJ1
v_gene: TRDV1
abundance: many
CDR3aa: CALGELAYWGITLYTDKLIF
CDR3nt: TGTGCTCTTGGGGAACTCGCCTACTGGGGGATAACCCTTTACACCGATAAACTCATCTTT

d_gene: TRDD3
j_gene: TRDJ3
v_gene: TRDV2
abundance: many
CDR3aa: CACDPTMGDTRSSWDTRQMFF
CDR3nt: TGTGCCTGTGACCCCACAATGGGGGATACGCGGAGCTCCTGGGACACCCGACAGATGTTTTTC

d_gene: TRDD3
j_gene: TRDJ1
v_gene: TRDV1
abundance: many
CDR3aa: CALGEEGVYVGVWGIRFKTDKLIF
CDR3nt: TGTGCTCTTGGGGAAGAGGGGGTCTACGTCGGGGTTTGGGGGATACGATTTAAGACCGATAAACTCATCTTT

d_gene: TRDD3
j_gene: TRDJ1
v_gene: TRDV2
abundance: many
CDR3aa: CACDTAKTSQPKYWGIRSGLPHTDKLIF
CDR3nt: TGTGCCTGTGACACCGCAAAGACGTCCCAGCCCAAGTACTGGGGGATACGTTCTGGATTACCTCACACCGATAAACTCATCTTT

d_gene: NA
j_gene: TRDJ1
v_gene: TRDV1
abundance: many
CDR3aa: CALEVLPHWASKGADKLIF
CDR3nt: TGTGCTCTTGAGGTCCTACCTCACTGGGCATCAAAAGGGGCCGATAAACTCATCTTT

d_gene: NA
j_gene: TRDJ1
v_gene: TRDV1
abundance: many
CDR3aa: CALGPWYFRHPQGSRGTDKLIF
CDR3nt: TGTGCTCTTGGGCCCTGGTACTTCCGCCATCCTCAAGGTTCCCGGGGGACCGATAAACTCATCTTT

d_gene: TRDD3
j_gene: TRDJ1
v_gene: TRDV1
abundance: many
CDR3aa: CALGETFRLRRTGVRPYTDKLIF
CDR3nt: TGTGCTCTTGGGGAAACCTTTCGCCTACGACGAACTGGGGTCCGACCCTACACCGATAAACTCATCTTT

d_gene: TRDD3
j_gene: TRDJ3
v_gene: TRDV2
abundance: many
CDR3aa: CACDPLLGDTRRDTRQMFF
CDR3nt: TGTGCCTGTGACCCATTACTGGGGGATACGCGCCGGGACACCCGACAGATGTTTTTC

d_gene: NA
j_gene: TRDJ3
v_gene: TRDV1
abundance: many
CDR3aa: CALGEPAFLQAGDSSWDTRQMFF
CDR3nt: TGTGCTCTTGGGGAACCTGCCTTCCTACAGGCGGGGGATAGCTCCTGGGACACCCGACAGATGTTTTTC

d_gene: TRDD3
j_gene: TRDJ1
v_gene: TRDV3
abundance: medium-sized
CDR3aa: CAFSGGGYSYTDKLIF
CDR3nt: TGTGCCTTTAGCGGAGGGGGATACTCCTACACCGATAAACTCATCTTT

d_gene: TRDD3
j_gene: TRDJ1
v_gene: TRDV1
abundance: many
CDR3aa: CALGELGSLLWWGTLYTDKLIF
CDR3nt: TGTGCTCTTGGGGAACTCGGGTCCCTCCTTTGGTGGGGGACCCTGTACACCGATAAACTCATCTTT

d_gene: NA
j_gene: TRDJ1
v_gene: TRDV1
abundance: many
CDR3aa: CALGELSSFEEGLGSDKLIF
CDR3nt: TGTGCTCTTGGGGAACTCTCTTCCTTCGAGGAGGGATTAGGGTCCGATAAACTCATCTTT

d_gene: NA
j_gene: TRDJ3
v_gene: TRDV2
abundance: many
CDR3aa: CACDTIGTPSWDTRQMFF
CDR3nt: TGTGCCTGTGACACCATTGGGACCCCCTCCTGGGACACCCGACAGATGTTTTTC

d_gene: TRDD3
j_gene: TRDJ1
v_gene: TRDV1
abundance: NA
CDR3aa: CALGGDTGTDKLIF
CDR3nt: TGTGCTCTTGGAGGGGATACGGGCACCGATAAACTCATCTTT

d_gene: TRDD2
j_gene: TRDJ1
v_gene: TRDV1
abundance: many
CDR3aa: CALGDPAFLPYWDPGYTDKLIF
CDR3nt: TGTGCTCTTGGGGACCCGGCCTTCCTACCGTACTGGGACCCTGGGTACACCGATAAACTCATCTTT

d_gene: TRDD3
j_gene: TRDJ1
v_gene: TRDV1
abundance: many
CDR3aa: CALGELLPNFWGINDKLIF
CDR3nt: TGTGCTCTTGGGGAACTATTGCCCAACTTCTGGGGGATAAACGATAAACTCATCTTT

d_gene: NA
j_gene: TRDJ1
v_gene: TRDV1
abundance: medium-sized
CDR3aa: CALGEPPGWDDKLIF
CDR3nt: TGTGCTCTTGGGGAACCACCGGGGTGGGACGATAAACTCATCTTT

d_gene: TRDD3
j_gene: TRDJ3
v_gene: TRDV2
abundance: many
CDR3aa: CACDPLLGDRSWDTRQMFF
CDR3nt: TGTGCCTGTGACCCCCTGCTGGGGGACCGCTCCTGGGACACCCGACAGATGTTTTTC

d_gene: TRDD3
j_gene: TRDJ1
v_gene: TRDV1
abundance: many
CDR3aa: CALGELIAPRGIPRTDTDKLIF
CDR3nt: TGTGCTCTTGGGGAACTCATAGCTCCTCGGGGGATACCACGAACCGACACCGATAAACTCATCTTT

d_gene: TRDD2
j_gene: TRDJ1
v_gene: TRDV1
abundance: many
CDR3aa: CALGELPSYDGGGPKLIF
CDR3nt: TGTGCTCTTGGGGAACTTCCTTCCTACGATGGTGGGGGACCTAAACTCATCTTT